Shown below are 5 T cell receptor beta chains from a single sample sequenced in a study of glioma-infiltrating T cells. Amplification of TCR alpha and beta CDR3 regions from RNA used iRepertoire nested multiplex PCR. TCRdb re-called the multiplex PCR reads with MiXCR, one entry per CDR3 protein. The profile shows about 200,000 distinct CDR3 sequences, roughly 32% of them singletons. Sequencing was done on a sample of glioma tissue, nonneoplastic brain tissue, or PBMCs (not recorded which). The receptor set was obtained from a human donor with low-grade glioma or glioblastoma, undergoing nonglioma brain surgery, or in good health (not recorded which).

The chain joins TRBV7-3 to TRBJ2-3, with D tentatively TRBD1 or TRBD2 (7 bases each). From germline, CDR1 is SGHTA and CDR2 FQGTGA. V was cut by 2 bases and J by 2 bases, with 11 bases left in between. This CDR3 region has 15 residues. The CDR3 reads CASSLQGGHTDTQYF. For the CDR3, the DNA is TGTGCCAGCAGCTTACAGGGGGGGCACACAGATACGCAGTATTTT.

This clonotype has a handful of counts. The rearrangement joins TRBV4-1 to TRBJ1-2; D is unclear. CDR3 length: 14 amino acids. Trimming cost V 0 bases and J 1 base, with 6 bases left between them. Germline V gives CDR1 MGHRA, CDR2 YSYEKL. This chain's CDR3 is CASSQDSINYGYTF. The CDR3 DNA is TGCGCCAGCAGCCAAGATTCCATTAACTATGGCTACACCTTC.

The chain uses TRBV3-1 and TRBJ1-1; TRBD1 is a possible D gene (5 bases). Germline loops: CDR1 LGHDT, CDR2 YNNKEL (reference sequence). This CDR3 spans 17 amino acids. V was trimmed by 4 bases and J by 3 bases, leaving 21 bases between them. Written as DNA, the CDR3 is TGTGCCAGCAGCCCCTACGTTCCCCAGGGAGCCCACACTGAAGCTTTCTTT. Translated, it gives CASSPYVPQGAHTEAFF.

This clonotype has a count of ten or more. V and J are TRBV20-1 and TRBJ2-5, with 7 bases lining up with TRBD1. Germline V gene data show CDR1 as DFQATT and CDR2 as SNEGSKA (reference sequence). The CDR3 is made up of 15 amino acids. The ends lost 0 bases at V and 0 bases at J; junction bases unmatched: 4. Here the CDR3 reads CSARDQQGYQETQYF. The CDR3 DNA is TGCAGTGCTAGAGATCAACAGGGGTACCAAGAGACCCAGTACTTC.

This clonotype was seen repeatedly, ten times or more. This chain joins TRBV14 and TRBJ2-7; D gene ambiguous. V was pared by 0 bases and J by 4 bases, with 7 bases between. The CDR3 is 13 residues long. Germline values: CDR1 SGHDN, CDR2 FVKESK. The CDR3 coding sequence is TGTGCCAGCAGCCAAGAGCACTTATACGAGCAGTACTTC. Its translation is CASSQEHLYEQYF.